These T cell receptor beta chains were read from a single sample in a study of CD8 T cells in Susac syndrome. TCRdb re-called the immunoSEQ multiplex PCR reads through MiXCR, storing one row per CDR3 protein. There are about 60,000 distinct CDR3 sequences in the sample; approximately 94% occur only once, and roughly 0.2% lies in the top ten. Sequenced sample: CD8+ T cells from PBMCs. The receptors here all came from a human donor in good health. CDR3s include the opening cysteine and the closing phenylalanine or tryptophan. A D gene is named only where the DNA matches it firmly. The size of a clone is reported for some rows only, either as once, few or many, or as a class for expanded clones.

v_gene,abundance,d_gene,j_gene,CDR3aa,CDR3nt
TRBV3-1,.,.,TRBJ2-3,CASSPGGGTSTDTQYF,TGTGCCAGCAGCCCGGGTGGGGGTACTAGCACAGATACGCAGTATTTT
TRBV15,.,TRBD1,TRBJ2-5,CATSIATGVKETQYF,TGTGCCACCAGCATCGCGACAGGGGTCAAAGAGACCCAGTACTTC
TRBV6-2/TRBV6-3,.,.,TRBJ2-1,CASSYSSLAGRENEQFF,TGTGCCAGCAGTTACAGTTCACTAGCCGGGCGCGAAAATGAGCAGTTCTTC
TRBV12-3/TRBV12-4,.,.,TRBJ2-3,CASSFDFTDTQYF,TGTGCCAGCAGTTTTGACTTCACAGATACGCAGTATTTT
TRBV7-9,.,TRBD1,TRBJ2-1,CASRLYETGPDNEQFF,TGTGCCAGCAGACTGTATGAGACAGGGCCTGACAATGAGCAGTTCTTC
TRBV28,once,TRBD2,TRBJ2-5,CASSFAPGGRETQYF,TGTGCCAGCAGTTTTGCCCCGGGGGGGCGAGAGACCCAGTACTTC
TRBV6-2/TRBV6-3,.,.,TRBJ1-2,CASSPGRANYGYTF,TGTGCCAGCAGCCCCGGGAGGGCTAACTATGGCTACACCTTC
TRBV29-1,.,.,TRBJ2-2,CSGEGRNTGELFF,TGCAGCGGGGAAGGGAGAAACACCGGGGAGCTGTTTTTT
TRBV4-1,.,.,TRBJ1-6,CASSRKQESSYNSPLHF,TGCGCCAGCAGCCGGAAACAGGAGAGCTCCTATAATTCACCCCTCCACTTT
TRBV5-1,once,TRBD2,TRBJ2-1,CASSLVASGGGIDEQFF,TGCGCCAGCAGCTTGGTGGCTAGCGGGGGAGGAATCGATGAGCAGTTCTTC
TRBV6-6,.,.,TRBJ1-5,CASSTTGSHQPQHF,TGTGCCAGCAGTACTACAGGGTCCCATCAGCCCCAGCATTTT
TRBV28,.,.,TRBJ1-6,CASSFLPGTLGTINSPLHF,TGTGCCAGCAGTTTCCTACCCGGGACTCTCGGAACTATTAATTCACCCCTCCACTTT
TRBV19,.,TRBD2,TRBJ2-7,CASYGGGSYEQYF,TGTGCCAGCTACGGCGGGGGATCCTACGAGCAGTACTTC